The 25 T cell receptor beta chains below were found in one sample sequenced in a study of cytomegalovirus exposure and HLA in healthy donors. PCR used 60 Vbeta primers and 13 Jbeta primers. Clones were read by immunoSEQ multiplex PCR, and TCRdb kept only the in-frame ones, dropping some. The sample yields tens of thousands of clones, 80% seen once. Material for sequencing was PBMCs. The receptor set was obtained from a woman in her forties or fifties in good health and CMV-seropositive.

This sequence joins TRBV11-2 and TRBJ2-7; 7 nucleotides align to TRBD1. Germline assignment: CDR1 SGHAT and CDR2 FQNNGV. The CDR3 extends over 12 amino acids. V shed 4 bases and J 6 bases; nucleotides not matched to a gene: 3. CDR3 amino acids: CASSSTGAEQYF. The CDR3 nucleotides read TGTGCCAGCAGCTCTACAGGGGCCGAGCAGTACTTC.

This chain links TRBV2 with TRBJ1-1, with D perhaps TRBD1 (5 bases). V lost 6 bases to trimming and J lost 1 base, with 9 bases between them. This CDR3 has 13 amino acids. In germline, CDR1 is SNHLY, CDR2 FYNNEI. CDR3 region: CASSRQRNTEAFF. CDR3 sequence (DNA): TGTGCCAGCAGCCGACAGAGGAACACTGAAGCTTTCTTT.

J is TRBJ1-2 and V is TRBV5-8; D might be TRBD1 (5 bases). The CDR3 has 12 amino acids. Trimming cost V 5 bases and J 5 bases, with 10 bases left between them. CDR1 and CDR2 from the germline V gene are SGHTS and YDEGEE. Written as DNA, the CDR3 is TGTGCCAGCAGGGACACTTCGTATGGCTACACCTTC. This translates into CASRDTSYGYTF. Filled out from reference TRBV5-8 and TRBJ1-2, the complete variable domain reads EAGVTQSPTHLIKTRGQQATLRCSPISGHTSVYWYQQALGLGLQFLLWYDEGEERNRGNFPPRFSGRQFPNYSSELNVNALELEDSALYLCASRDTSYGYTFGSGTRLTVV.

This chain uses TRBV7-9 with TRBJ2-3, with D possibly matching TRBD2 (5 bases). V gave up 6 bases and J gave up 6 bases, with 22 bases separating them. CDR1 and CDR2 from the germline V gene are SEHNR and FQNEAQ (reference sequence). The CDR3 runs 16 residues. The CDR3 is CASRTTAGGFPDTQYF. The CDR3 DNA reads TGTGCCAGCAGAACTACCGCCGGAGGTTTCCCCGATACGCAGTATTTT.

This clone was observed a single time. The chain has TRBV29-1 and TRBJ1-1; TRBD1 might be the D (6 bases). The CDR3 is 13 residues long. Germline CDR1 is SQVTM and CDR2 is ANQGSEA. Deletions cut 5 bases from V and 1 base from J, with 11 bases between. CDR3 nucleotides: TGCAGCGTTCCAGGGGCTCCGAACACTGAAGCTTTCTTT. Translated: CSVPGAPNTEAFF.

The genes are TRBV6-5 and TRBJ2-3; 8 bases are a match to TRBD2. The germline V gene has CDR1 MNHEY and CDR2 SVGAGI. The CDR3 has 14 amino acids. V shed 6 bases and J 5 bases; nucleotides not matched to a gene: 7. CDR3 bases: TGTGCCAGCAGACCCGGGACTAGAAGAGATACGCAGTATTTT. Translating it yields CASRPGTRRDTQYF.

The chain recombines TRBV4-2 with TRBJ2-2; no clear D. The CDR3 is 16 amino acids. Trimming removed 4 bases from V and 7 bases from J, with 19 bases in between. Per germline, CDR1 LGHNA and CDR2 YNFKEQ. CDR3 sequence (DNA): TGTGCCAGCAGCCGAGAGCCCCCGGATAGGAGCGGGGAGCTGTTTTTT. Protein sequence: CASSREPPDRSGELFF.

The chain links TRBV5-1 to TRBJ1-1; D may be TRBD1 (5 bases). The CDR3 has 12 amino acids. From germline, CDR1 is SGHRS and CDR2 YFSETQ. V was shortened by 0 bases and J by 11 bases, with 11 bases between the two germline ends. The CDR3 reads CASSLGRATAFF. In nucleotides, the CDR3 is TGCGCCAGCAGCTTGGGCAGGGCAACGGCTTTCTTT.

This chain uses TRBV10-3 with TRBJ2-1; 12 nucleotides line up with TRBD2. V gave up 5 bases and J gave up 1 base; unmatched junction bases: 9. CDR1 ENHRY and CDR2 SYGVKD come from the germline V gene. The CDR3 loop spans 18 amino acids. The CDR3 nucleotides are TGTGCCATCAGTCGGGCTAGCGGGGGGGCAGGTTCCTACAATGAGCAGTTCTTC. The encoded protein is CAISRASGGAGSYNEQFF.

J is TRBJ2-1 and V is TRBV7-2, with D possibly matching TRBD2 (5 bases). Germline CDR1 and CDR2: SGHTA and FQGNSA. CDR3 length: 14 amino acids. Trimming shortened V by 5 bases and J by 6 bases, and 14 bases separated the two germline ends. The CDR3 DNA sequence: TGTGCCAGCAGCGAGGGAGTATTCGGCAATGAGCAGTTCTTC. Its protein is CASSEGVFGNEQFF.

This clone occurred a few times. The V call is TRBV29-1, the J call TRBJ2-1; 7 bases match TRBD2. This CDR3 spans 11 amino acids. Germline V gene sequence: CDR1 SQVTM, CDR2 ANQGSEA. J gave up 8 bases and V 4 bases, and 2 bases lay outside the gene matches. The CDR3 protein is CSVGEGYEQFF. In DNA, the CDR3 is TGCAGCGTTGGGGAGGGCTATGAGCAGTTCTTC.

The CDR3 sequence: CASSQMTGSPTEAFF. In DNA, the CDR3 is TGCGCCAGCAGCCAAATGACAGGGAGCCCCACTGAAGCTTTCTTT. The chain links TRBV4-1 to TRBJ1-1; 7 bases are shared with TRBD1. The germline gives CDR1 MGHRA, CDR2 YSYEKL. V was pared by 2 bases and J by 4 bases, with 7 bases of the junction left unmatched. The CDR3 sequence is 15 residues long.

This chain uses TRBV19 with TRBJ2-5; D may be TRBD2 (6 bases). The ends were cut back, 4 bases at V and 7 bases at J, with 19 bases in the middle. The CDR3 is 15 amino acids. Germline V CDR1 and CDR2: LNHDA, SQIVND (reference sequence). The CDR3 region is CASSSQRATAGTQYF. The CDR3 DNA is TGTGCCAGTAGTAGCCAGCGGGCAACCGCCGGGACCCAGTACTTC. Full variable domain (rest looked up from reference TRBV19 and TRBJ2-5): DGGITQSPKYLFRKEGQNVTLSCEQNLNHDAMYWYRQDPGQGLRLIYYSQIVNDFQKGDIAEGYSVSREKKESFPLTVTSAQKNPTAFYLCASSSQRATAGTQYFGPGTRLLVL.

The chain employs TRBV6-5 and TRBJ1-1; 9 nucleotides match TRBD1. V dropped 1 base and J dropped 1; count of bases not matched to a gene: 1. CDR3 length: 15 residues. Germline lookup yields CDR1 MNHEY and CDR2 SVGAGI. The CDR3 DNA reads as TGTGCCAGCAGTTACTTGACAGGGGGGAACACTGAAGCTTTCTTT. Translating it yields CASSYLTGGNTEAFF.

The sample holds a few counts of this clone. The chain couples TRBV7-2 to TRBJ1-4, with 7 bases aligning to TRBD1. CDR1 is SGHTA and CDR2 is FQGNSA in the germline V gene. CDR3 length equals 18 residues. Trimming took 1 base from V and 4 from J; bases not matched to a gene: 12. The DNA of the CDR3 is TGTGCCAGCAGCTTAGTGTCAGGGGGTTCGATTGTTAATGAAAAACTGTTTTTT. It specifies CASSLVSGGSIVNEKLFF.

The chain is built from TRBV11-2 and TRBJ2-2; D gene uncertain. Germline V gene sequence: CDR1 SGHAT, CDR2 FQNNGV. The CDR3 extends over 14 amino acids. Trimming left V 2 bases short and J 1 base short, with 5 bases between. The CDR3, as DNA: TGTGCCAGCAGCTTATCCGGGAACACCGGGGAGCTGTTTTTT. This translates into CASSLSGNTGELFF.

V gene TRBV11-2 combines with J gene TRBJ2-7; D is possibly TRBD2 (7 bases). From germline, CDR1 is SGHAT and CDR2 FQNNGV. V lost 4 bases, J lost 3 bases, and 19 bases lay in between. The CDR3 contains 16 residues. CDR3 bases: TGTGCCAGCAGCTCTCTCCGGGGGGCCTCCATCTACGAGCAGTACTTC. It translates to CASSSLRGASIYEQYF. Using reference TRBV11-2 and TRBJ2-7 for the parts outside the CDR3, the full variable domain is EAGVAQSPRYKIIEKRQSVAFWCNPISGHATLYWYQQILGQGPKLLIQFQNNGVVDDSQLPKDRFSAERLKGVDSTLKIQPAKLEDSAVYLCASSSLRGASIYEQYFGPGTRLTVT.

The gene calls are TRBV10-3 and TRBJ1-5; the D is unclear. V shed 10 bases and J shed 0 bases, with 13 bases lying between them. Germline V gene data show CDR1 as ENHRY and CDR2 as SYGVKD. The CDR3 spans 14 residues. The CDR3 DNA reads TGTGCCACCCAGCCTAACTATAGCAATCAGCCCCAGCATTTT. It encodes CATQPNYSNQPQHF.

V gene TRBV25-1 combines with J gene TRBJ2-1, with D perhaps matching TRBD1 (6 bases). CDR3 length equals 14 residues. Per the germline V gene, CDR1 is MGHDK and CDR2 is SYGVNS. V lost 6 bases and J lost 0, with 9 bases in between. CDR3 sequence (DNA): TGTGCCAGCAGGGGGGCTGGCTCCTACAATGAGCAGTTCTTC. Residues: CASRGAGSYNEQFF.

The sample holds a few counts of this clone. This chain links TRBV5-1 with TRBJ1-1; 8 bases line up with TRBD1. Germline trimming cut 2 bases from V and 0 bases from J; bases unmatched to any gene: 6. Germline V CDR1 and CDR2: SGHRS, YFSETQ. The CDR3 is 16 amino acids. The CDR3 region has the DNA TGCGCCAGCAGCTTTACAGGGGGTCTCCTGAACACTGAAGCTTTCTTT. Translation: CASSFTGGLLNTEAFF.

The rearrangement links TRBV15 to TRBJ2-6; the match to TRBD1 covers 9 bases. The trim removed 0 bases at V and 1 base at J, leaving 4 bases unmatched. The CDR3 is made up of 18 amino acids. The germline V gene encodes CDR1 LNHNV and CDR2 YYDKDF (reference sequence). The CDR3 nucleotides are TGTGCCACCAGCAGAGACCGGGACAGGGTATCTGGGGCCAACGTCCTGACTTTC. Translated: CATSRDRDRVSGANVLTF.

The chain links TRBV5-6 to TRBJ2-7; no clear D. The CDR3 runs 14 residues. V dropped 4 bases and J dropped 5 bases, with 16 bases sitting between them. From germline, CDR1 is SGHDT and CDR2 YYEEEE. The CDR3 region is CASSERPPPDEQYF. The DNA of the CDR3 is TGTGCCAGCAGCGAGCGCCCCCCCCCTGACGAGCAGTACTTC. Full variable domain (missing parts from reference TRBV5-6 and TRBJ2-7): DAGVTQSPTHLIKTRGQQVTLRCSPKSGHDTVSWYQQALGQGPQFIFQYYEEEERQRGNFPDRFSGHQFPNYSSELNVNALLLGDSALYLCASSERPPPDEQYFGPGTRLTVT.

This chain links TRBV5-1 with TRBJ1-2; unclear D gene. This CDR3 spans 13 amino acids. Per germline, CDR1 SGHRS and CDR2 YFSETQ. V dropped 4 bases and J dropped 6 bases, with 13 bases sitting between them. The DNA of the CDR3 is TGCGCCAGCAGCCCAGTGGTCCGGGATGGCTACACCTTC. Translation gives CASSPVVRDGYTF.

This chain uses TRBV27 with TRBJ1-2; TRBD1 matches 8 bases. The germline V gene has CDR1 MNHEY and CDR2 SMNVEV (reference sequence). V was pared by 5 bases and J by 4 bases, with 9 bases of the junction left unmatched. The CDR3 sequence is 15 residues long. The CDR3 region has the DNA TGTGCCAGCAGTCCCTCCGGACAGGGCGGCTATGGCTACACCTTC. Protein: CASSPSGQGGYGYTF.

The CDR3 sequence is CASSLSRGTEAFF. Written as DNA, the CDR3 is TGTGCCAGCAGTTTATCGCGCGGCACTGAAGCTTTCTTT. The chain links TRBV28 to TRBJ1-1, with no clear D. The germline CDR1 and CDR2 sequences are MDHEN and SYDVKM. The CDR3 runs to 13 residues. The V and J ends lost 1 base and 4 bases respectively, with 7 bases between them.